A single T cell receptor (beta chain) is shown here with its context. Seattle-derived patients entered the study during active infection and were followed longitudinally. This specimen belongs to a study of blood T cell repertoires in COVID-19. This CDR3 has 15 residues. Germline CDR1 and CDR2: MDHEN and SYDVKM. V shed 4 bases, J shed 8 bases, and the junction held 9 bases outside the gene matches. Method: immunoSEQ multiplex PCR; TCRdb's copy keeps in-frame clones and lacks some. The sample has about 220,000 clones, roughly 80% seen once. V is TRBV28 and J is TRBJ1-2, with 11 bases that match TRBD1. The sequencing input was peripheral blood. This sequence was found in a woman in her 70s with COVID-19, enrolled during active disease. CDR3 amino acids: CASSSEGQGALGYTF. Here the CDR3 DNA reads TGTGCCAGCAGTTCAGAAGGACAGGGGGCGTTAGGCTACACCTTC.